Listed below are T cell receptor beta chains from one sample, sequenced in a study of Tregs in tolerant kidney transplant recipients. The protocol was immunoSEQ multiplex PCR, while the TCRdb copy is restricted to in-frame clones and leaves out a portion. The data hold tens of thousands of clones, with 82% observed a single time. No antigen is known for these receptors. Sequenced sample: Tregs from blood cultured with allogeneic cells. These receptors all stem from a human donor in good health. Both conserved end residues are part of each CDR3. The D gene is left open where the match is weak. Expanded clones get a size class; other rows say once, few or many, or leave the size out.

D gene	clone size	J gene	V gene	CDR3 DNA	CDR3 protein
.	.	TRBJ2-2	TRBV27	TGTGCCAGCATCTCGGCTGTCACCGGGGAGCTGTTTTTT	CASISAVTGELFF
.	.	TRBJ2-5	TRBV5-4	TGTGCCAGCAGCACTCAACAGGGAGGCGAGACCCAGTACTTC	CASSTQQGGETQYF
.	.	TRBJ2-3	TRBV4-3	TGCGCCAGCAGCCAAGATAGAGTACCTGAAGATACGCAGTATTTT	CASSQDRVPEDTQYF
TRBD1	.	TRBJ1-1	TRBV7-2	TGTGCCAGCAGCCGACGGACAGGGACGAACACTGAAGCTTTCTTT	CASSRRTGTNTEAFF
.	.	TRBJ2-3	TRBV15	TGTGCCACCAGCAGAGGAGGGGAGGCGGTTACGCAGTATTTT	CATSRGGEAVTQYF
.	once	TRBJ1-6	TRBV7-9	TGTGCCAGCAGCCCTCAAACAGGGACGGGCAATTCACCCCTCCACTTT	CASSPQTGTGNSPLHF
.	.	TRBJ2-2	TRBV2	TGTGCCAGCCTTGGTTCTCGGACCGGGGAGCTGTTTTTT	CASLGSRTGELFF
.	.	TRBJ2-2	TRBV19	TGTGCCAGTAGTATCCACAACACCGGGGAGCTGTTTTTT	CASSIHNTGELFF
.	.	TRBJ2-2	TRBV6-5	TGTGCCAGCAGTTACTCGTCCAGCGTTGTCACCGGGGAGCTGTTTTTT	CASSYSSSVVTGELFF
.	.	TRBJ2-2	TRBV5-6	TGTGCCAGCAGCCCCGCAGGGCGGGCCGGGGAGCTGTTTTTT	CASSPAGRAGELFF
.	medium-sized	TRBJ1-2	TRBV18	TGTGCCAGCTCACCATCCGGAGAGTCTTATGGCTACACCTTC	CASSPSGESYGYTF
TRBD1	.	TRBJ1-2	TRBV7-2	TGTGCCAGCAGCCCGACAGGGGACGGTGGCTACACCTTC	CASSPTGDGGYTF
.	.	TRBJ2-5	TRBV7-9	TGTGCCAGCAGCTTAGATGGCAGGGAAGAGACCCAGTACTTC	CASSLDGREETQYF
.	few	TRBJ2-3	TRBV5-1	TGCGCCAGCAGCTTGGTAGGATGGGGGAGTGGAGATACGCAGTATTTT	CASSLVGWGSGDTQYF
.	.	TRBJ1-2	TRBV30	TGTGCCTGGACCCAGGGCAGAAATTATGGCTACACCTTC	CAWTQGRNYGYTF
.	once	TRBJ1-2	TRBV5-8	TGTGCCAGCAGCTTTGCCCCAGTTAACTATGGCTACACCTTC	CASSFAPVNYGYTF
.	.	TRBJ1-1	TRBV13	TGTGCCAGCAGCTTAGTCGGGGGCGTAGCTTTCTTT	CASSLVGGVAFF